This T cell receptor beta chain was identified in a study of OX40 agonist ivuxolimab in advanced cancers. The CDR3 is 9 residues long. Germline V gene data show CDR1 as MNHNY and CDR2 as SVGAGI (reference sequence). The V end was cut by 10 bases, the J end by 13 bases, with 11 bases between. Only in-frame clones appear in the TCRdb table, and some are missing; sequencing was by immunoSEQ multiplex PCR. The sample records over 85,000 clones, about 86% being singletons. Individuals having autoimmune disease history or systemic immunosuppression were not enrolled. V is TRBV6-6 and J is TRBJ1-5; no clear D gene. Sample: CD4+ or CD8+ T cells sorted from blood, taken in a trial of the OX40 agonist ivuxolimab. The receptor was isolated from an adult with an advanced solid tumor such as melanoma, head and neck, liver or kidney cancer. CDR3 nucleotides: TGTGCCACCTCGACTCCTCAGCATTTT. Translated, it gives CATSTPQHF.